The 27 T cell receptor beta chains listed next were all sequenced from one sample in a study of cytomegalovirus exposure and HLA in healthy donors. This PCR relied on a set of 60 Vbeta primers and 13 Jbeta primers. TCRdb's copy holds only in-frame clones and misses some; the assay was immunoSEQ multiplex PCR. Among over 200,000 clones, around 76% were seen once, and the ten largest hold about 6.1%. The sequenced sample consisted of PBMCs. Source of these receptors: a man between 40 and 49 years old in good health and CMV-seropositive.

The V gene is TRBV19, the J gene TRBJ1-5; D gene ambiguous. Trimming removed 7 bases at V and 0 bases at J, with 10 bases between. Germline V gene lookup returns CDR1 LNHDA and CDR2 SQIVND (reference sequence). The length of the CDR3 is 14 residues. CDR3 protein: CASKREYSNQPQHF. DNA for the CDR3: TGTGCCAGTAAGAGGGAATATAGCAATCAGCCCCAGCATTTT. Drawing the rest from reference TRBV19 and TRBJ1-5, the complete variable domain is DGGITQSPKYLFRKEGQNVTLSCEQNLNHDAMYWYRQDPGQGLRLIYYSQIVNDFQKGDIAEGYSVSREKKESFPLTVTSAQKNPTAFYLCASKREYSNQPQHFGDGTRLSIL.

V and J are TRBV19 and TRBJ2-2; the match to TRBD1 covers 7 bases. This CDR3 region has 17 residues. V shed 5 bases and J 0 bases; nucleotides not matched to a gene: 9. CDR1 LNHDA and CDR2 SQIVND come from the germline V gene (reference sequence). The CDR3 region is CASSADRFYTNTGELFF. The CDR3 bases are TGTGCCAGTAGTGCGGACAGGTTTTACACGAACACCGGGGAGCTGTTTTTT.

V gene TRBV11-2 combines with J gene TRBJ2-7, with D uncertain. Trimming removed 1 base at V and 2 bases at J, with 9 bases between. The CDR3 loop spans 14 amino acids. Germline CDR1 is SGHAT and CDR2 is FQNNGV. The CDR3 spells CASSLGYGAYEQYV. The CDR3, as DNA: TGTGCCAGCAGCTTAGGGTACGGAGCCTACGAGCAGTACGTC.

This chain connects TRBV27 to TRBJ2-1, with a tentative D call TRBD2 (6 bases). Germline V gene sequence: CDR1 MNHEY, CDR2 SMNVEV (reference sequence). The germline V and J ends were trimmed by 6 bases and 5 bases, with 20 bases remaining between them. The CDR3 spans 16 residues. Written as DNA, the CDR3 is TGTGCCAGCAGGGAACTAGCTCAGATGAGGGACAATGAGCAGTTCTTC. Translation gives CASRELAQMRDNEQFF.

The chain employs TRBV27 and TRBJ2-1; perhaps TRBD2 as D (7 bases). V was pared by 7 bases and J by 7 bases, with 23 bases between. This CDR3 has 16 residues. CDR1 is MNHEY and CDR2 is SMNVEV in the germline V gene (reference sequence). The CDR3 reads CASTPRGGAVWNEQFF. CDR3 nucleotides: TGTGCCAGCACCCCCCGAGGGGGGGCTGTTTGGAATGAGCAGTTCTTC.

The CDR3 sequence: CASSQLGSGSDTGELFF. The CDR3 DNA is TGCGCCAGCAGCCAACTGGGTAGCGGGAGCGACACCGGGGAGCTGTTTTTT. The J gene is TRBJ2-2, the V gene TRBV4-1, with 9 bases matching TRBD2. The V gene end was trimmed by 2 bases and the J gene end by 3 bases; junction bases not matched to a gene: 7. This CDR3 region has 17 residues. Per germline, CDR1 MGHRA and CDR2 YSYEKL.

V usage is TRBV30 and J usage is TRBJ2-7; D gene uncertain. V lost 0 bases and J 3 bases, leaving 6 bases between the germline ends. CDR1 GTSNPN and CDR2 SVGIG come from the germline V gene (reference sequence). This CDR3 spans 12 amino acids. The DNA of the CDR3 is TGTGCCTGGAGTGTACTTAGCTACGAGCAGTACTTC. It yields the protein CAWSVLSYEQYF.

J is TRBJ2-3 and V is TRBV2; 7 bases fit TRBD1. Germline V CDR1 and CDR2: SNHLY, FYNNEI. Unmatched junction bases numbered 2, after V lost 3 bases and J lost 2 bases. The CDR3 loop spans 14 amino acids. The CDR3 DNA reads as TGTGCCAGCAGTGAGGGACAGATCACAGATACGCAGTATTTT. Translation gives CASSEGQITDTQYF.

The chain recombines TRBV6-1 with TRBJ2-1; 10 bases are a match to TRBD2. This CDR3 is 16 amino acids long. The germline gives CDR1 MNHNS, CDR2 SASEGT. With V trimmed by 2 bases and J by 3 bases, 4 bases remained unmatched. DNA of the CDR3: TGTGCCAGCAGTGAAATACTAGCGGGAATCTACAATGAGCAGTTCTTC. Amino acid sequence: CASSEILAGIYNEQFF.

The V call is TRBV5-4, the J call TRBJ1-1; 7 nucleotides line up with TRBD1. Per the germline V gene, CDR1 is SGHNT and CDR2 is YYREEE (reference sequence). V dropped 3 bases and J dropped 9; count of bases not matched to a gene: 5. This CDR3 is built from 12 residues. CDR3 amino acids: CASSSLGGQAFF. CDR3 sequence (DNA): TGTGCCAGCAGCTCTCTAGGGGGCCAAGCTTTCTTT.

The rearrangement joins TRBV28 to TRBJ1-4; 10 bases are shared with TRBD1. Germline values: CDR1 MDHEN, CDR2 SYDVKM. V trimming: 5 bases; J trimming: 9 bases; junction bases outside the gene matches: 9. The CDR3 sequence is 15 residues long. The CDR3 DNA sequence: TGTGCCAGCAGTAATGACAGGGGGCGCACCCAAAAACTGTTTTTT. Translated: CASSNDRGRTQKLFF. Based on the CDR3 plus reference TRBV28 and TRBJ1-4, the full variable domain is DVKVTQSSRYLVKRTGEKVFLECVQDMDHENMFWYRQDPGLGLRLIYFSYDVKMKEKGDIPEGYSVSREKKERFSLILESASTNQTSMYLCASSNDRGRTQKLFFGSGTQLSVL.

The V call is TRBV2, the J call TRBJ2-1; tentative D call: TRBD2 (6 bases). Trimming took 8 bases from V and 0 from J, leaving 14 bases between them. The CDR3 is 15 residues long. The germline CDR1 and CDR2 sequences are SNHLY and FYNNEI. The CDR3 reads CASEGGASSYNEQFF. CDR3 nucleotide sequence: TGTGCCAGCGAGGGCGGGGCGAGCTCCTACAATGAGCAGTTCTTC.

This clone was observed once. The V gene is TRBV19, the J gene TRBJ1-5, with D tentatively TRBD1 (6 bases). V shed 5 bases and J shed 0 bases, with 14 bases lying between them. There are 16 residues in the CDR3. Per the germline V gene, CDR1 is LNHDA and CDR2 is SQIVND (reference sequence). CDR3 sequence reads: CASSADQGFSNQPQHF. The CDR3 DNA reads TGTGCCAGTAGTGCAGACCAGGGGTTTAGCAATCAGCCCCAGCATTTT. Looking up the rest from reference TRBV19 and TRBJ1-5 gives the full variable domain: DGGITQSPKYLFRKEGQNVTLSCEQNLNHDAMYWYRQDPGQGLRLIYYSQIVNDFQKGDIAEGYSVSREKKESFPLTVTSAQKNPTAFYLCASSADQGFSNQPQHFGDGTRLSIL.

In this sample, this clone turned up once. CDR3 DNA: TGTGCCAGCAGCTCGTCTGACAGGGTTGGAAACACCATATATTTT. Translating it yields CASSSSDRVGNTIYF. The rearrangement uses TRBV7-9 and TRBJ1-3, with 7 bases fitting TRBD1. Germline values: CDR1 SEHNR, CDR2 FQNEAQ (reference sequence). The CDR3 runs to 15 residues. V lost 4 bases to trimming and J lost 3 bases; unmatched junction nucleotides: 6.

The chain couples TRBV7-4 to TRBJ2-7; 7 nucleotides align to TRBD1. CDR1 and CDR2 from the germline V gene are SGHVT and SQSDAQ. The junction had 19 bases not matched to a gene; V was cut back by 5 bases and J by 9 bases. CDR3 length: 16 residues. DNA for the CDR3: TGTGCCAGCAGCCCCAATCCGGGACAGCTGTGTATAGGGCAGTACTTC. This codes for CASSPNPGQLCIGQYF.

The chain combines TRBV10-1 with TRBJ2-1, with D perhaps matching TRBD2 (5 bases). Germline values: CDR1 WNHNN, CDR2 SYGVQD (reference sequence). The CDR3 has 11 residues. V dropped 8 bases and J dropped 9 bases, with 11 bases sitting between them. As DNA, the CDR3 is TGCGCCAGCGGAGGATGGGGTGAGCAGTTCTTC. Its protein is CASGGWGEQFF.

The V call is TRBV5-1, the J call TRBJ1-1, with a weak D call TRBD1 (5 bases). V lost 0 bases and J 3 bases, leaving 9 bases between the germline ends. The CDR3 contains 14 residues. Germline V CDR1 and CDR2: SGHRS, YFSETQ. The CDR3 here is CASSLEGEDTEAFF. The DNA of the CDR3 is TGCGCCAGCAGCTTGGAAGGGGAGGACACTGAAGCTTTCTTT.

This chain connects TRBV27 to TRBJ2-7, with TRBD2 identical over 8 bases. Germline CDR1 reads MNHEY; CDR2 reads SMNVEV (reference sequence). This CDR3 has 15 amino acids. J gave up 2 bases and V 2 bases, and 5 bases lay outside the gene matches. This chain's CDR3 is CASSLAGGGAYEQYF. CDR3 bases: TGTGCCAGCAGTTTAGCGGGAGGAGGGGCCTACGAGCAGTACTTC.

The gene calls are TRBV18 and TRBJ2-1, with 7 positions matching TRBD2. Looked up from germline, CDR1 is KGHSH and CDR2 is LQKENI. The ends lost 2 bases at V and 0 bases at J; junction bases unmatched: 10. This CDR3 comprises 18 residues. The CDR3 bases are TGTGCCAGCTCACCATGGACTAGTCGCCCCAGCTCCTACAATGAGCAGTTCTTC. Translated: CASSPWTSRPSSYNEQFF.

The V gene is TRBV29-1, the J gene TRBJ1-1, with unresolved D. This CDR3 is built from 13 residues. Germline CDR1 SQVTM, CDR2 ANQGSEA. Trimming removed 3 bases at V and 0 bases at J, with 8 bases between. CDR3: CSVDGGVNTEAFF. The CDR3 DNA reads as TGCAGCGTTGACGGCGGTGTGAACACTGAAGCTTTCTTT.

The CDR3 DNA sequence: TGTGCCAGCTCGGACAGGGCCAGCTATGGCTACACCTTC. Residues: CASSDRASYGYTF. The V and J genes are TRBV27 and TRBJ1-2; TRBD1 matches at 8 bases. The ends lost 8 bases at V and 4 bases at J; junction bases unmatched: 6. Germline V gene sequence: CDR1 MNHEY, CDR2 SMNVEV (reference sequence). This CDR3 is 13 amino acids long.

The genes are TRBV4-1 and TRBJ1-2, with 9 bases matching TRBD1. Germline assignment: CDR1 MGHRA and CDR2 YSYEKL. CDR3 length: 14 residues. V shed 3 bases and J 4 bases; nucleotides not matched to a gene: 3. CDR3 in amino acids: CASSHTTGGYGYTF. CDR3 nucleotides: TGCGCCAGCAGCCACACGACAGGGGGCTATGGCTACACCTTC.

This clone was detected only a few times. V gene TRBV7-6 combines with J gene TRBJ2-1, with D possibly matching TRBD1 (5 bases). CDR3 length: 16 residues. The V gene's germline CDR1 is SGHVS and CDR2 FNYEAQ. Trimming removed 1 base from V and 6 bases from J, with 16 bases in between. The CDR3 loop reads CASSLEAGIQRNEQFF. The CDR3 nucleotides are TGTGCCAGCAGCTTAGAGGCAGGGATCCAGCGCAATGAGCAGTTCTTC.

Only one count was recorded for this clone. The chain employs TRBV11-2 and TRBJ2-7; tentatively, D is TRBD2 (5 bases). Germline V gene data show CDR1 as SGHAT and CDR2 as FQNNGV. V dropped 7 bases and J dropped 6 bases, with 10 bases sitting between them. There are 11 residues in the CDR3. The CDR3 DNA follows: TGTGCCAGCACCTCGAGGGTCGAGCAGTACTTC. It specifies CASTSRVEQYF.

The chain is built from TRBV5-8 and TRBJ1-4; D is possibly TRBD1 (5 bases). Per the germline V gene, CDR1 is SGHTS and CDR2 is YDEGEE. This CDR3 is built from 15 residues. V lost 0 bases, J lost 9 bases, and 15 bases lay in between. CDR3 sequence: CASSLVPGSVKKLFF. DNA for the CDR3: TGTGCCAGCAGCTTGGTTCCAGGGTCCGTGAAAAAACTGTTTTTT.

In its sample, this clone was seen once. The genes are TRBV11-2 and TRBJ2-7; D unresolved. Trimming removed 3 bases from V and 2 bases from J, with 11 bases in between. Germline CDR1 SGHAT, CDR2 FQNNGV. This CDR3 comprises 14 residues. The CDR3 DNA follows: TGTGCCAGCAGCTTGAGACCCCAGGCCTACGAGCAGTACGTC. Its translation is CASSLRPQAYEQYV.

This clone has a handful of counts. CDR3 coding DNA: TGTGCCACCACCGTGGCGGAGAACACTGAAGCTTTCTTT. Translated, it gives CATTVAENTEAFF. V and J are TRBV15 and TRBJ1-1, with D hard to call. The V end was cut by 7 bases, the J end by 1 base, with 10 bases between. In germline, CDR1 is LNHNV, CDR2 YYDKDF (reference sequence). The CDR3 is 13 residues long.